This T cell receptor beta chain was profiled in a study of T cells after yellow fever vaccination. Study-wide findings and caveats: Across the CD4 and CD8 compartments, a small share of clonotypes was present in both.

MiXCR, run by TCRdb on the 5' RACE reads, gives a single entry per CDR3 protein. The sample lists 500,000 to 550,000 distinct CDR3 sequences, 21% seen once, with approximately 16% in the top ten. The CDR3 has 14 amino acids. Per germline, CDR1 MNHEY and CDR2 SMNVEV (reference sequence). Trimming left V 2 bases short and J 4 bases short, with 10 bases between. As for this clonotype: Its antigen remains unidentified.

This chain uses TRBV27 with TRBJ2-3; D possibly corresponds to TRBD1 (6 bases). Here the sequenced sample was PBMCs, taken less than 25 days after the first yellow fever vaccination. This TCR came from a man younger than 30 who received the YFV17D yellow fever vaccine. This chain's CDR3 is CASSLLGAPDTQYF. The CDR3 DNA follows: TGTGCCAGCAGTTTACTGGGGGCCCCAGATACGCAGTATTTT.